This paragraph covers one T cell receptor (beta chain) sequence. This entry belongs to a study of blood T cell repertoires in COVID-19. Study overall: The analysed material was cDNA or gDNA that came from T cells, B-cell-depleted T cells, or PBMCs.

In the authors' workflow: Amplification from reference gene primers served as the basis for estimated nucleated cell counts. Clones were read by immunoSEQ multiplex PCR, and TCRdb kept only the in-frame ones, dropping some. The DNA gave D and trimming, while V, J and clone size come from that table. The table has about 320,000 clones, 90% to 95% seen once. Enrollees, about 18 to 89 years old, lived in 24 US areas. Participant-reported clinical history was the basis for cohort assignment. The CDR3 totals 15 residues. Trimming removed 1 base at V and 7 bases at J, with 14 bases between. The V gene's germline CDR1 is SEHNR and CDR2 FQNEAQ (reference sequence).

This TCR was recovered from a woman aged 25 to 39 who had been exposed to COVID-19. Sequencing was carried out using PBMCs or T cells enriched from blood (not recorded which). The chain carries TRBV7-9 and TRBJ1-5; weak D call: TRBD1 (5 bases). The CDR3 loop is CASSLGVGASQPQHF. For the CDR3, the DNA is TGTGCCAGCAGCTTAGGCGTAGGGGCAAGCCAGCCCCAGCATTTT.